This T cell receptor beta chain was captured by sequencing in a study of cytomegalovirus exposure and HLA in healthy donors. Findings of the study overall: As confirmed in vitro, a few CMV-associated chains were specific for CMV antigens. Approximately 160 TCR beta chains were listed as cytomegalovirus-associated.

On this clone itself: Its antigen is unidentified.

This CDR3 is built from 17 residues. The donors were part of the validation cohort of fewer than 150 subjects. That cohort was separate from the first cohort, which comprised under 750 subjects. Sequencing was performed with immunoSEQ multiplex PCR; in TCRdb, only in-frame clones are kept and a portion is missing. Altogether 80,000 to 100,000 clones are present, 87% being singletons, with the ten largest covering 3.5% to 5%. The source is a woman aged 30 to 39 in good health and CMV-seronegative. V and J are TRBV12-2 and TRBJ2-2; TRBD1, the D gene given by the table, was not confirmed from the DNA. TRBV12-2 is a listed pseudogene. Input material: PBMCs. The CDR3 DNA follows: TGTGCAAGTTGCGAGAAACAGGGGGCAACGAACACCGGGGAGCTGTTTTTT. Encoded protein: CASCEKQGATNTGELFF.